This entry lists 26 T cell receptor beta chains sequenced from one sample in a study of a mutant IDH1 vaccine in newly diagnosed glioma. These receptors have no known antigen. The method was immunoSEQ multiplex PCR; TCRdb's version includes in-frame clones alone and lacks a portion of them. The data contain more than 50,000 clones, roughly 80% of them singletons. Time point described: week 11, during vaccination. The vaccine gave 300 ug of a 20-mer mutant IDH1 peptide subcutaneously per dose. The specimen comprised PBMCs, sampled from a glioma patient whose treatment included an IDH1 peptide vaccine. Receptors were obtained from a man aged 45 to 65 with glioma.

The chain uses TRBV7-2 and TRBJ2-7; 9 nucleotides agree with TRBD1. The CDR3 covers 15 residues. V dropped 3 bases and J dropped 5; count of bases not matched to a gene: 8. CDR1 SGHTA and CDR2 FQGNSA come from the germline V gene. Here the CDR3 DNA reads TGTGCCAGCAGCTTTCGACAGGGGGAAACCAACGAGCAGTACTTC. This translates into CASSFRQGETNEQYF.

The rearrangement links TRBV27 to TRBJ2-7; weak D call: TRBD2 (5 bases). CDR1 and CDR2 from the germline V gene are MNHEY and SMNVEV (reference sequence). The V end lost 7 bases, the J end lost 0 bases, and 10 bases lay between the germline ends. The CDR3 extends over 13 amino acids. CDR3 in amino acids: CASKDSSSYEQYF. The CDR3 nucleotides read TGTGCCAGCAAGGACTCAAGCTCCTACGAGCAGTACTTC.

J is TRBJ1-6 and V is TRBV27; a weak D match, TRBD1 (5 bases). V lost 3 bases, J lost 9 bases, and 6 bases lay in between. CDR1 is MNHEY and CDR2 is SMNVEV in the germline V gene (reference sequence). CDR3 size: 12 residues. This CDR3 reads CASSFQGSPLHF. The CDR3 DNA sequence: TGTGCCAGCAGTTTTCAGGGTTCACCCCTCCACTTT.

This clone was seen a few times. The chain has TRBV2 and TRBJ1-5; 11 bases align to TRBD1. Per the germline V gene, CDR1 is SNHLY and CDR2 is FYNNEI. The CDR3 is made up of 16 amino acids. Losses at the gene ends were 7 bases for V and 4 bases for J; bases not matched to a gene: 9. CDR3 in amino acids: CASTLGGQGANQPQHF. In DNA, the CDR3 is TGTGCCAGCACCCTGGGCGGACAGGGGGCAAATCAGCCCCAGCATTTT.

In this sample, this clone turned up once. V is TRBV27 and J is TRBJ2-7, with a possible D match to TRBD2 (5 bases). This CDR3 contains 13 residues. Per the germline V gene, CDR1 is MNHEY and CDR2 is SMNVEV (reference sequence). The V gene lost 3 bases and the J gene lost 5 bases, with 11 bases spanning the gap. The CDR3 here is CASSFTGVNEQYF. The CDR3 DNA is TGTGCCAGCAGTTTCACCGGGGTCAACGAGCAGTACTTC.

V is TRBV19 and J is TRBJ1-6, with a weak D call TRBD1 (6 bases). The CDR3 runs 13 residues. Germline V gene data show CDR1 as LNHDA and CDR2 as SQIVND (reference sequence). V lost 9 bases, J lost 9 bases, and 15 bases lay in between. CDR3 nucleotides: TGTGCCAGCGGGACGGGGGGCAGTTCACCCCTCCACTTT. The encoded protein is CASGTGGSSPLHF. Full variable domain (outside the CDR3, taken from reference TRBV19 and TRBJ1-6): DGGITQSPKYLFRKEGQNVTLSCEQNLNHDAMYWYRQDPGQGLRLIYYSQIVNDFQKGDIAEGYSVSREKKESFPLTVTSAQKNPTAFYLCASGTGGSSPLHFGNGTRLTVT.

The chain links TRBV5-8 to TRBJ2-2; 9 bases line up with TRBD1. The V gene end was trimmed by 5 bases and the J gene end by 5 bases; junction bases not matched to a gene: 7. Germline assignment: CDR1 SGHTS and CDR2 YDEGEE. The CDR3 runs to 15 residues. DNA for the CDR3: TGTGCCAGCAGATACAGGGGGCGCGGAACCGGGGAGCTGTTTTTT. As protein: CASRYRGRGTGELFF.

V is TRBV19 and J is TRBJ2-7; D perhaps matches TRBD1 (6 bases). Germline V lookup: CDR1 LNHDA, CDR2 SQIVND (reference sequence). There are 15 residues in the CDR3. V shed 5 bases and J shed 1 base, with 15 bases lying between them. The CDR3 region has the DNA TGTGCCAGTAGTCTCGGACAGTGGGGTTCCTACGAGCAGTACTTC. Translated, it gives CASSLGQWGSYEQYF.

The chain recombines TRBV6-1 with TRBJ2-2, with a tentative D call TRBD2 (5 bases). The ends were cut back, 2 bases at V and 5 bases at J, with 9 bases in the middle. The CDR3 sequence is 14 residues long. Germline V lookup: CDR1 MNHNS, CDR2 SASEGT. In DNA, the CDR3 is TGTGCCAGCAGTGAAAGTTGGGAGACCGGGGAGCTGTTTTTT. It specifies CASSESWETGELFF.

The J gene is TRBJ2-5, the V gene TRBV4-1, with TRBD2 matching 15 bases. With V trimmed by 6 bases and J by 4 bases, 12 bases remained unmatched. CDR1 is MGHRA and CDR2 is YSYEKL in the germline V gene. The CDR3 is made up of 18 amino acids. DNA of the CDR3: TGCGCCAGCAGTACAACCGGGACTAGCGGGAGGTGGGGAGAGACCCAGTACTTC. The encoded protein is CASSTTGTSGRWGETQYF.

CDR3 DNA sequence: TGTGCCAGTAGGATGGGGGACAGCTATAGCAATCAGCCCCAGCATTTT. This codes for CASRMGDSYSNQPQHF. The chain joins TRBV19 to TRBJ1-5; 7 bases fit TRBD1. Per the germline V gene, CDR1 is LNHDA and CDR2 is SQIVND (reference sequence). V gave up 6 bases and J gave up 0 bases; unmatched junction bases: 8. The CDR3 is 16 residues long.

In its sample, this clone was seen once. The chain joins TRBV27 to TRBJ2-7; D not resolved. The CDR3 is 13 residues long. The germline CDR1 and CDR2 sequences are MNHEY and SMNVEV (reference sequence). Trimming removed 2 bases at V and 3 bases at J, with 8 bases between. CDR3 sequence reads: CASSLAGIYEQYF. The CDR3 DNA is TGTGCCAGCAGTTTAGCCGGAATCTACGAGCAGTACTTC.

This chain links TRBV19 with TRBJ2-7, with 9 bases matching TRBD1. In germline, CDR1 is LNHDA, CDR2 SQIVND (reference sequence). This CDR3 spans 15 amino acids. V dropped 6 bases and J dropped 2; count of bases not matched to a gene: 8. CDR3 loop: CASRRQGQGTYEQYF. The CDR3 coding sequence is TGTGCCAGTAGAAGGCAGGGACAGGGAACCTACGAGCAGTACTTC.

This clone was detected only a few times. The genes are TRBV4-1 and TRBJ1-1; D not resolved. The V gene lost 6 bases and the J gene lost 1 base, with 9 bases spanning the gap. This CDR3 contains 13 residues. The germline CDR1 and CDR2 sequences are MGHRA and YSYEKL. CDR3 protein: CASRYDANTEAFF. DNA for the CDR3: TGCGCCAGCAGATACGACGCGAACACTGAAGCTTTCTTT.

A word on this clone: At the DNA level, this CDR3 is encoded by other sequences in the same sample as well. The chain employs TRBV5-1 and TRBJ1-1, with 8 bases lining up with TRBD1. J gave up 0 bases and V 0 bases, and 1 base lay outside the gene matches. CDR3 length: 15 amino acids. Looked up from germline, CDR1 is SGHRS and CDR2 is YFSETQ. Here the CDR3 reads CASSLGTGMNTEAFF. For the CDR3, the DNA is TGCGCCAGCAGCTTGGGGACAGGGATGAACACTGAAGCTTTCTTT.

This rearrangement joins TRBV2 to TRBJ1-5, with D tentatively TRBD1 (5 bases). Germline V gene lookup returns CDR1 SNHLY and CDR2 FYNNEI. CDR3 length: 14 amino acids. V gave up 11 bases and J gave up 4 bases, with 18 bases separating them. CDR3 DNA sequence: TGTGCCTGTCGGATGACAGAGCTAAATCAGCCCCAGCATTTT. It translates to CACRMTELNQPQHF.

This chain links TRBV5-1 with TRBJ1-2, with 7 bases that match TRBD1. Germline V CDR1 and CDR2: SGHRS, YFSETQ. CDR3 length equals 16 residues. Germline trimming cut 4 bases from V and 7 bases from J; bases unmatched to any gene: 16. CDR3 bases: TGCGCCAGCAGCGCGGGACAGATCCCCACCGAGGGTGGCTACACCTTC. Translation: CASSAGQIPTEGGYTF.

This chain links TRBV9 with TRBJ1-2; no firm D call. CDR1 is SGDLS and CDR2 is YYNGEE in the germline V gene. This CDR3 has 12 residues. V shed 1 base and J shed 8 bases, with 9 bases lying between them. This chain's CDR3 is CASSVIEGGYTF. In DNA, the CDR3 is TGTGCCAGCAGCGTAATTGAGGGCGGCTACACCTTC.

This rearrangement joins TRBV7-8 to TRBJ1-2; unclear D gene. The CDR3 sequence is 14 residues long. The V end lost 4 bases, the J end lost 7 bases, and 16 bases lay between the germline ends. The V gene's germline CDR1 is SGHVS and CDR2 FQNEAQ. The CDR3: CASSSPQGSGGYTF. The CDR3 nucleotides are TGTGCCAGCAGCTCCCCCCAAGGGAGCGGTGGCTACACCTTC.

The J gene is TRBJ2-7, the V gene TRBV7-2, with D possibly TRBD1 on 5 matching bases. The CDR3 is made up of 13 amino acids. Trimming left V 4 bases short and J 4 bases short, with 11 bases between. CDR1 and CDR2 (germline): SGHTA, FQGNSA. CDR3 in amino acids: CASSSFAGYEQYF. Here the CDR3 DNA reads TGTGCCAGCAGCTCTTTTGCAGGGTACGAGCAGTACTTC.

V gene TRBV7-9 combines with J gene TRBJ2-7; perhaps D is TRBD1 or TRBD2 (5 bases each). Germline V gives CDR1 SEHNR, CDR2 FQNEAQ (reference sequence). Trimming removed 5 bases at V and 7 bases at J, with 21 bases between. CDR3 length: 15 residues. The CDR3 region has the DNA TGTGCCAGCAGCCCAGCCGGGACCGCAATAGGGGAGCAGTACTTC. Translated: CASSPAGTAIGEQYF.

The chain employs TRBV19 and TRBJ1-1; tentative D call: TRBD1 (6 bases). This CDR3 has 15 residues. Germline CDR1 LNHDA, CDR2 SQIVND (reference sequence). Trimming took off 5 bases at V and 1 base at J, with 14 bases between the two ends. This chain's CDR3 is CASSSTGSRNTEAFF. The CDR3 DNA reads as TGTGCCAGTAGTTCAACAGGGTCGCGGAACACTGAAGCTTTCTTT.

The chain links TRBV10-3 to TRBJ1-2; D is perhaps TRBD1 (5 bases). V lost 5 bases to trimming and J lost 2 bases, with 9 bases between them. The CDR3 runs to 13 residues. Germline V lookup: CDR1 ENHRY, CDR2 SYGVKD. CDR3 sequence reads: CAISRTQNYGYTF. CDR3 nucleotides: TGTGCCATCAGTCGGACACAGAACTATGGCTACACCTTC.

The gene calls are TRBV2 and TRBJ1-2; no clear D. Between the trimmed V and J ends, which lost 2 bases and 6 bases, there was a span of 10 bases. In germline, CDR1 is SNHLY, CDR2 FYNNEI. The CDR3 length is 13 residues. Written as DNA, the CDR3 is TGTGCCAGCAGTGAAACCGGAGGTCATGGCTACACCTTC. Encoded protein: CASSETGGHGYTF.

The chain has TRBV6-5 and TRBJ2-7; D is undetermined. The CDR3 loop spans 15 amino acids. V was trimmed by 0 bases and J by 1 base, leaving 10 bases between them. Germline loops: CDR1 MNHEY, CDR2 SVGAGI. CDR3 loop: CASSYSGGRSYEQYF. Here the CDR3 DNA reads TGTGCCAGCAGTTACTCGGGCGGACGTTCCTACGAGCAGTACTTC.

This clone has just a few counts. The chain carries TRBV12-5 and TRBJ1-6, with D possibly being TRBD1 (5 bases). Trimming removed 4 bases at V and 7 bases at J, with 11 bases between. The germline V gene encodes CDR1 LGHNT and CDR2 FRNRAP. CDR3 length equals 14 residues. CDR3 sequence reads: CASGSGNKNSPLHF. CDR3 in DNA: TGTGCTAGTGGTTCAGGGAATAAGAATTCACCCCTCCACTTT.